This TCR beta chain comes out of a study of radiotherapy plus CTLA-4 blockade in lung cancer. Whole-study context: Objective responses were recorded in around 18% of patients, with disease control recorded in about 33%.

The germline V gene has CDR1 MGHDK and CDR2 SYGVNS. V was pared by 3 bases and J by 5 bases, with 13 bases between. The CDR3 consists of 14 residues. Receiving focal radiation plus CTLA-4 blockade with ipilimumab were patients who had chemo-refractory metastatic non-small-cell lung cancer. Study-wide results and limits: Some TCR clones had been derived from tumors. These clones expanded in peripheral blood after radiotherapy plus ipilimumab. Per reports, early blood T cell clone dynamics, plus interferon-beta, forecast response most strongly.

Generated by immunoSEQ multiplex PCR, the TCRdb table keeps only in-frame clones and is missing some. The sample has about 43,000 clones; less than 75% are singletons. Turning to this clone: What it binds is not known.

The chain couples TRBV25-1 to TRBJ1-2; weak D call: TRBD1 (5 bases). The source was peripheral blood, collected from a patient treated with radiotherapy plus ipilimumab. The TCR comes from a human donor with non-small cell lung cancer who had a partial response to radiotherapy plus ipilimumab. CDR3 region: CASSDPGRAYGYTF. The CDR3 DNA reads as TGTGCCAGCAGTGACCCAGGGCGTGCATATGGCTACACCTTC.